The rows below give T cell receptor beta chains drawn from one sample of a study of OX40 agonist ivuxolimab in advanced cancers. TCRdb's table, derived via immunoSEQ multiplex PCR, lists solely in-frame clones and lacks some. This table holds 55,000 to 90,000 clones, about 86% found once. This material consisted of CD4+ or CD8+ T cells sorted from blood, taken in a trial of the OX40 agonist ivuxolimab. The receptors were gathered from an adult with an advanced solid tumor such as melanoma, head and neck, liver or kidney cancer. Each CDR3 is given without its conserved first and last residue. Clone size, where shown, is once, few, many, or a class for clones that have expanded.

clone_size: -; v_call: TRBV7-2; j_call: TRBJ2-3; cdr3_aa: ASSLSAGGEDTQY
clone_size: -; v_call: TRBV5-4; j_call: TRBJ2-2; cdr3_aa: ASSWPGRNTGELF
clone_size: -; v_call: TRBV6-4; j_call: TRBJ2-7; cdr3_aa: ASSDGGQIEPYEQY
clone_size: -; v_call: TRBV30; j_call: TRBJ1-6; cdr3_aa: AWNAGGNNSPLH
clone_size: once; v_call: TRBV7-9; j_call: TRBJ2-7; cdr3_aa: ASSPRGDRLY
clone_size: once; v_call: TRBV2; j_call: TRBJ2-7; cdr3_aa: ASSDQGVEQY
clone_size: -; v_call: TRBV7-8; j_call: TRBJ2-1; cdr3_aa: ASSSTFSSYNEQF
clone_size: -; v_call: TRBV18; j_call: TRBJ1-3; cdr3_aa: ASSLQSSGNTIY
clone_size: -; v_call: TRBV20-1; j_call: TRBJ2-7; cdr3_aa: SATDYEQY
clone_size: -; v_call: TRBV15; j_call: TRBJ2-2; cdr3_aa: ATSRNTGELF
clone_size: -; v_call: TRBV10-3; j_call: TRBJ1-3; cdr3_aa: AIHSGSLASGNTIY
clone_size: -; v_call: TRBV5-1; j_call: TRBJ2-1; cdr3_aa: ASSPGQGAYNEQF
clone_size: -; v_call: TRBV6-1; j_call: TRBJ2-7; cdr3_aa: ASLRDRVSDEQY
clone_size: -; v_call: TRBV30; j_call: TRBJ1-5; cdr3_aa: AWSRDSNQPQH
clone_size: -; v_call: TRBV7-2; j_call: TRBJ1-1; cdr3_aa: ASSLGGRSTEAF
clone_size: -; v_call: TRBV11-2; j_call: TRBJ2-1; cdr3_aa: ASSLGLAGVNEQF